Following are 14 T cell receptor beta chains from one sample sequenced in a study of OX40 agonist ivuxolimab in advanced cancers. Sequencing used immunoSEQ multiplex PCR; TCRdb keeps in-frame clones, though not all of them. Of 77,000 or so clones in the sample, around 85% were seen once. Sequenced here: CD4+ or CD8+ T cells sorted from blood, sampled in a trial of the OX40 agonist ivuxolimab. These receptors came from an adult with an advanced solid tumor such as melanoma, head and neck, liver or kidney cancer.

The chain links TRBV6-5 to TRBJ2-7; the D is unclear. Between the trimmed V and J ends, which lost 5 bases and 6 bases, there was a span of 11 bases. This CDR3 has 12 residues. Germline V gives CDR1 MNHEY, CDR2 SVGAGI. CDR3 region: CASSPNIAEQYF. DNA of the CDR3: TGTGCCAGCAGTCCAAACATCGCCGAGCAGTACTTC.

The CDR3 DNA reads TGTGCCAGCAGTGACAACGGGAGGGAGCAAGAGACCCAGTACTTC. This codes for CASSDNGREQETQYF. The chain recombines TRBV2 with TRBJ2-5; TRBD2 matches at 8 bases. Germline loops: CDR1 SNHLY, CDR2 FYNNEI. The CDR3 runs 15 residues. V gave up 3 bases and J gave up 2 bases; unmatched junction bases: 5. The whole variable domain, remainder taken from reference TRBV2 and TRBJ2-5, is EPEVTQTPSHQVTQMGQEVILRCVPISNHLYFYWYRQILGQKVEFLVSFYNNEISEKSEIFDDQFSVERPDGSNFTLKIRSTKLEDSAMYFCASSDNGREQETQYFGPGTRLLVL.

This clone was counted a few times. The rearrangement uses TRBV7-6 and TRBJ2-2, with D tentatively TRBD1 (5 bases). Trimming stripped 3 bases from V and 7 bases from J, with 9 bases between. The CDR3 contains 13 residues. From germline, CDR1 is SGHVS and CDR2 FNYEAQ. The CDR3 DNA reads TGTGCCAGCAGCTTTAGGGGTCACGGGGAGCTGTTTTTT. Protein product: CASSFRGHGELFF.

This clone was picked up one time. This chain joins TRBV28 and TRBJ1-4; D gene unclear. This CDR3 contains 14 residues. Trimming left V 1 base short and J 8 bases short, with 11 bases between. Germline values: CDR1 MDHEN, CDR2 SYDVKM. The CDR3 nucleotides read TGTGCCAGCAGTTTATTTTCCGGAAAGGAAAAACTGTTTTTT. This translates into CASSLFSGKEKLFF.

The rearrangement uses TRBV30 and TRBJ1-5, with no clear D. V lost 1 base and J 4 bases, leaving 8 bases between the germline ends. CDR3 length: 13 amino acids. Germline CDR1 GTSNPN, CDR2 SVGIG (reference sequence). The chain's CDR3 is CAWSGQRNQPQHF. CDR3 coding DNA: TGTGCCTGGAGTGGGCAGAGGAATCAGCCCCAGCATTTT.

This sequence joins TRBV19 and TRBJ1-5; no clear D. CDR1 and CDR2 (germline): LNHDA, SQIVND (reference sequence). V dropped 5 bases and J dropped 0 bases, with 17 bases sitting between them. This CDR3 comprises 17 residues. The CDR3: CASSLPPGGYSNQPQHF. The CDR3 DNA reads TGTGCCAGTAGTTTGCCCCCGGGTGGTTATAGCAATCAGCCCCAGCATTTT.

The J gene is TRBJ1-2, the V gene TRBV6-5; 8 bases map to TRBD1. Trimming removed 2 bases from V and 3 bases from J; junction bases left unmatched: 5. This CDR3 has 15 residues. Germline CDR1 is MNHEY and CDR2 is SVGAGI. CDR3 bases: TGTGCCAGCAGTTACCGATCGGACAGGGACTATGGCTACACCTTC. This codes for CASSYRSDRDYGYTF.

This chain uses TRBV2 with TRBJ2-1; 8 positions match TRBD1. Germline V CDR1 and CDR2: SNHLY, FYNNEI. The CDR3 totals 15 residues. V lost 4 bases, J lost 7 bases, and 9 bases stayed unmatched. CDR3 residues: CASSVDLRTGNEQFF. CDR3 DNA: TGTGCCAGCAGTGTGGATCTTCGGACAGGGAATGAGCAGTTCTTC.

The chain uses TRBV5-1 and TRBJ2-1; 13 positions match TRBD2. Germline CDR1 and CDR2: SGHRS and YFSETQ. The CDR3 is 17 amino acids. With V trimmed by 4 bases and J by 5 bases, 9 bases remained unmatched. CDR3 coding DNA: TGCGCCAGCAGCCTTGGGGGGACTAGCGGGATTAACAATGAGCAGTTCTTC. Translation gives CASSLGGTSGINNEQFF. Based on the CDR3 plus reference TRBV5-1 and TRBJ2-1, the full variable domain is KAGVTQTPRYLIKTRGQQVTLSCSPISGHRSVSWYQQTPGQGLQFLFEYFSETQRNKGNFPGRFSGRQFSNSRSEMNVSTLELGDSALYLCASSLGGTSGINNEQFFGPGTRLTVL.

The rearrangement uses TRBV11-3 and TRBJ2-1; D is undetermined. The CDR3 has 14 residues. Trimming removed 1 base from V and 3 bases from J, with 7 bases in between. Germline V gives CDR1 SGHNT, CDR2 YENEEA. The CDR3 DNA reads TGTGCCAGCAGCTTAGGTGGTGGCTACAATGAGCAGTTCTTC. Its protein product is CASSLGGGYNEQFF.

The chain has TRBV11-1 and TRBJ2-3; D tentatively reads TRBD1 or TRBD2 (6 bases each). The CDR3 consists of 17 residues. CDR1 and CDR2 (germline): SGHAT, FQDESV (reference sequence). Trimming removed 1 base at V and 3 bases at J, with 17 bases between. In DNA form, the CDR3 reads TGTGCCAGCAGCTTAGGTCTCGGATGGGGGGCAACAGATACGCAGTATTTT. Its translation: CASSLGLGWGATDTQYF.

This clone was seen just once. This sequence joins TRBV18 and TRBJ2-5, with 12 nucleotides matching TRBD2. Trimming cost V 3 bases and J 1 base; bases outside gene matches: 3. Germline CDR1 reads KGHSH; CDR2 reads LQKENI. The length of the CDR3 is 16 residues. Here the CDR3 DNA reads TGTGCCAGCTCACCCCTAGCGGGGGGGCCCCAAGAGACCCAGTACTTC. Translating gives CASSPLAGGPQETQYF.

This chain uses TRBV7-2 with TRBJ1-1; 7 bases are a match to TRBD1. The CDR3 spans 15 residues. J gave up 5 bases and V 6 bases, and 12 bases lay outside the gene matches. From germline, CDR1 is SGHTA and CDR2 FQGNSA. In DNA form, the CDR3 reads TGTGCCAGCAGTATCAAAGGGGGCGGCGGAACTGAAGCTTTCTTT. The encoded protein is CASSIKGGGGTEAFF.

This clone was found many times. This rearrangement joins TRBV7-3 to TRBJ1-2, with a tentative D call TRBD1 (5 bases). Germline V gene lookup returns CDR1 SGHTA and CDR2 FQGTGA. CDR3 length: 14 amino acids. Trimming left V 2 bases short and J 4 bases short, with 11 bases between. CDR3: CASSLGAGSYGYTF. CDR3 nucleotide sequence: TGTGCCAGCAGCTTAGGTGCAGGGAGCTATGGCTACACCTTC.